This T cell receptor beta chain was captured by sequencing in a study of CD8+ T cells in alopecia areata. Study background: Patients in the treated group were given tofacitinib by mouth, 5 to 10 mg twice a day. Study findings and constraints: Lesional scalp, notably in alopecia totalis/universalis, had clonality above that of normal scalp. In scalp samples, resident alphabeta T cells of normal skin are also sequenced.

The sequencing template was cDNA reverse transcribed from extracted RNA. The assay was immunoSEQ multiplex PCR, and TCRdb's table has in-frame clones only and misses some. The table has over 120,000 clones, roughly 62% seen once. Cell sorting was applied to PBMCs, and CD4+ and CD8+ T cells were collected. Worth noting for this clone: Its specificity is not known.

Germline values: CDR1 MNHNS, CDR2 SASEGT. V gave up 2 bases and J gave up 5 bases, with 9 bases separating them. The CDR3 runs to 13 residues. The sequencing used CD4+ T cells sorted from blood, collected at week 0. The source of this sequence is a human donor with alopecia areata. J is TRBJ1-2 and V is TRBV6-1; D remains ambiguous. CDR3 sequence: CASSEPPTYGYTF. The CDR3 DNA follows: TGTGCCAGCAGTGAACCACCGACATATGGCTACACCTTC.